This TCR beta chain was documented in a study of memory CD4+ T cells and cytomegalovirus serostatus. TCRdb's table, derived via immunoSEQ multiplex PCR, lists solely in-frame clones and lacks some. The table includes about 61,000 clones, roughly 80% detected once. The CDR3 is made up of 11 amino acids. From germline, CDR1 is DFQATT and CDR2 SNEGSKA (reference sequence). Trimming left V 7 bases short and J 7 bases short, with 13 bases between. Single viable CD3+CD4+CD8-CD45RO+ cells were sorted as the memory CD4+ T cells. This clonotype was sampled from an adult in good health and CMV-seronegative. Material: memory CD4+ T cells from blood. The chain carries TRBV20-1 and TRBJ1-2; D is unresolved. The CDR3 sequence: CSVDGEGGYTF. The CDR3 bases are TGCAGTGTAGACGGTGAGGGTGGCTACACCTTC.